The rows below give T cell receptor beta chains drawn from one sample of a study of OX40 agonist ivuxolimab in advanced cancers. Sequencing was performed with immunoSEQ multiplex PCR; in TCRdb, only in-frame clones are kept and a portion is missing. In the table there are 6,000 to 6,500 clones, 70% to 80% of which are singletons. The input for sequencing was CD4+ or CD8+ T cells sorted from blood, taken in a trial of the OX40 agonist ivuxolimab. The source is an adult with an advanced solid tumor such as melanoma, head and neck, liver or kidney cancer. Both conserved end residues are part of each CDR3. The order of the fields is J gene, clone size, V gene, D gene, CDR3 DNA, CDR3 protein. A D gene is named only where the DNA matches it firmly. Expanded clones get a size class; other rows say once, few or many, or leave the size out.

>TRBJ2-3|few|TRBV9|TRBD2
TGTGCCAGCAGCGGACTAGGGACTAGCGGGGCTAGCACAGATACGCAGTATTTT
CASSGLGTSGASTDTQYF
>TRBJ2-1|many|TRBV6-5|-
TGTGCCGTAGGAAGTAGCCATGAGCAGTTCTTC
CAVGSSHEQFF
>TRBJ2-7|few|TRBV6-5|-
TGTGCCAGCCGAACGGTACAGGGACCTACTGGGGGGCAGTACTTC
CASRTVQGPTGGQYF
>TRBJ2-7|-|TRBV5-5|TRBD1
TGTGCCAGCAGCGGAGCTGGACAGGACTCCTACGAGCAGTACTTC
CASSGAGQDSYEQYF
>TRBJ2-3|-|TRBV7-2|-
TGTGCCAGCAGCTTAGAAGGAAATACGCAGTATTTT
CASSLEGNTQYF
>TRBJ2-2|-|TRBV27|-
TGTGCCAGCAGTTCAGGCCCGAGGGGGGCCGGGGAGCTGTTTTTT
CASSSGPRGAGELFF
>TRBJ2-2|-|TRBV7-7|TRBD2
TGTGCTAGCAGCTCAGGACTAGCGGTCGGCACCGGGGAGCTGTTTTTT
CASSSGLAVGTGELFF
>TRBJ2-7|few|TRBV6-5|-
TGTGCCAGCCGGGACAACCCCTACGAGCAGTACTTC
CASRDNPYEQYF
>TRBJ2-7|-|TRBV19|-
TGTGCCAGTAGTCCCTCTACTAGTATGGGGAGCGAGCAGTACTTC
CASSPSTSMGSEQYF
>TRBJ1-5|-|TRBV19|-
TGTGCCAGTGCCCCTAGGGGTGAGGGAAATCAGCCCCAGCATTTT
CASAPRGEGNQPQHF
>TRBJ2-7|-|TRBV7-6|-
TGTGCCAGCAGCTTAGCAAATAATTACGAGCAGTACTTC
CASSLANNYEQYF
>TRBJ2-7|-|TRBV27|TRBD2
TGTGCCAGCTCTAGCGGGGGGGCCTACGAGCAGTACTTC
CASSSGGAYEQYF
>TRBJ1-2|few|TRBV2|-
TGTGCCAGCAGCCAGACCCCGGGACATGCCCTCTATGGCTACACCTTC
CASSQTPGHALYGYTF
>TRBJ1-2|-|TRBV9|-
TGTGCCAGCAGCGTAGGGGTTACAGGAGCTAACTATGGCTACACCTTC
CASSVGVTGANYGYTF
>TRBJ2-7|-|TRBV4-3|-
TGCGCCAGCAGCCAAGATATAGGGACTCTCTACGAGCAGTACTTC
CASSQDIGTLYEQYF
>TRBJ2-1|once|TRBV11-2|TRBD2
TGTGCCAGCAGCTCCCTAGCGGGTGCCTACAATGAGCAGTTCTTC
CASSSLAGAYNEQFF
>TRBJ2-5|many|TRBV10-3|TRBD1
TGTGCCATCAGTGAGTCTGAGACAGGGAAAGAGACCCAGTACTTC
CAISESETGKETQYF
>TRBJ2-3|-|TRBV27|-
TGTGCCAGCAGTTTAGTGGGGGGCGCAGATACGCAGTATTTT
CASSLVGGADTQYF
>TRBJ2-1|-|TRBV2|TRBD1
TGTGCCAGCAAAGGGACAGGTTTAGCCTACAATGAGCAGTTCTTC
CASKGTGLAYNEQFF
>TRBJ1-1|-|TRBV19|-
TGTGCCAGTAGCTTTGCGCAGTCCATGAACACTGAAGCTTTCTTT
CASSFAQSMNTEAFF
>TRBJ2-7|-|TRBV30|-
TGTGCCTGGAGTGTAAAAACAGCCTACGAGCAGTACTTC
CAWSVKTAYEQYF
>TRBJ1-4|-|TRBV30|-
TGTGCCTGGAACGGGCGTAATAAGGATGAAAAACTGTTTTTT
CAWNGRNKDEKLFF
>TRBJ1-2|-|TRBV7-9|-
TGTGCCAGCAGAACCAGGGAGGGCAGGGAGACTAACTATGGCTACACCTTC
CASRTREGRETNYGYTF
>TRBJ2-7|-|TRBV6-6|-
TGTGCCAGCAGTTACTCGGCGGGAATCTCCTACGAGCAGTACTTC
CASSYSAGISYEQYF
>TRBJ1-2|-|TRBV30|-
TGTGCCTGGACAGCAGTGGCCCGGGACTATGGCTACACCTTC
CAWTAVARDYGYTF
>TRBJ2-7|-|TRBV5-8|TRBD2
TGTGCCAGCAGCCAGCGGGGACTAGCGGGGAGCGAGCAGTACTTC
CASSQRGLAGSEQYF
>TRBJ2-7|-|TRBV5-5|-
TGTGCCAGCAGCACGGGTCCCCCCTACGAGCAGTACTTC
CASSTGPPYEQYF
>TRBJ2-7|-|TRBV5-1|-
TGCGCCAGCAGCTTTCGAGAGATCGAGGGTGGCGCGGACGAGCAGTACTTC
CASSFREIEGGADEQYF